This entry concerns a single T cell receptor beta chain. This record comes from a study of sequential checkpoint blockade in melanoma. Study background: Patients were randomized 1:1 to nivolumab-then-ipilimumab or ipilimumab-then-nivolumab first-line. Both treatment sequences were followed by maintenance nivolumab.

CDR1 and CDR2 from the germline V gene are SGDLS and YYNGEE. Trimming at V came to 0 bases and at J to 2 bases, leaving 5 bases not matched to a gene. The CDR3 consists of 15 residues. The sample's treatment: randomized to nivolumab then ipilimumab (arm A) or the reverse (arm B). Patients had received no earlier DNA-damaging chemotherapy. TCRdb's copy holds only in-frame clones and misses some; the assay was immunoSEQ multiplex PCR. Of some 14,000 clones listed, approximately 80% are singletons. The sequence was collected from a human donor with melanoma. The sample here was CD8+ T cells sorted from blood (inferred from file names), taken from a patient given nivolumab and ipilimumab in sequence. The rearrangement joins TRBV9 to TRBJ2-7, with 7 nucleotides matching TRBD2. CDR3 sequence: CASSVGASGTYEQYF. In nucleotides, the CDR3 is TGTGCCAGCAGCGTAGGTGCTAGCGGAACCTACGAGCAGTACTTC.